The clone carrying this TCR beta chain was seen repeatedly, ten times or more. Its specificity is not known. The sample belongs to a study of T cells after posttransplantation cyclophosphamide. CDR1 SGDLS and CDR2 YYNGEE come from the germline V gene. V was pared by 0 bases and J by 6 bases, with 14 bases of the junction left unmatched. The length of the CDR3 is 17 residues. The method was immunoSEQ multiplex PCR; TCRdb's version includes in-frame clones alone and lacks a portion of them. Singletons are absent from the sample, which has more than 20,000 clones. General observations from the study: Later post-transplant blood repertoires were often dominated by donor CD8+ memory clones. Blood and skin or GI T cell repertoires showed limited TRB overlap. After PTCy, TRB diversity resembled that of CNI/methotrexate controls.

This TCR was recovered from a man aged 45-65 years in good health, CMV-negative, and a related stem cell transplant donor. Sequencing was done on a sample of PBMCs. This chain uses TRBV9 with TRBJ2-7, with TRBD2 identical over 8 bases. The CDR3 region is CASSVARAGGSLAEQYF. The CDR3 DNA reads TGTGCCAGCAGCGTAGCTAGGGCGGGAGGTTCCCTGGCCGAGCAGTACTTC.